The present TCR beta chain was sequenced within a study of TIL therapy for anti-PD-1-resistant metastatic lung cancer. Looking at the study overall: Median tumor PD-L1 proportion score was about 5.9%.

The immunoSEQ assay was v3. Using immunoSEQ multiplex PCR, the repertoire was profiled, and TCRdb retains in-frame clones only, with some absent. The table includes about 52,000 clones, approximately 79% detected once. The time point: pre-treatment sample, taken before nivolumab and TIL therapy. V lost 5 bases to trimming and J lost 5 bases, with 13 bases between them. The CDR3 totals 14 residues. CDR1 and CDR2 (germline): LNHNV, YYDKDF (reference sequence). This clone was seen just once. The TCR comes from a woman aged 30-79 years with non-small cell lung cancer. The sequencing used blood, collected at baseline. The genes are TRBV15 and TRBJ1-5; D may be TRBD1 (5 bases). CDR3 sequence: CATSPSGWDQPQHF. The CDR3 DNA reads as TGTGCCACCAGCCCCTCAGGGTGGGATCAGCCCCAGCATTTT. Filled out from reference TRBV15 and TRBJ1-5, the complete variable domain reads DAMVIQNPRYQVTQFGKPVTLSCSQTLNHNVMYWYQQKSSQAPKLLFHYYDKDFNNEADTPDNFQSRRPNTSFCFLDIRSPGLGDTAMYLCATSPSGWDQPQHFGDGTRLSIL.